This record looks at one TCR beta chain sequence and its context. Antigen specificity is unknown. The entry originates in a study of cytomegalovirus exposure and HLA in healthy donors. In the study overall: About 82 million unique TCRs from HLA-typed donors were held in an early release of data. General observations from the study: Three chains linked to CMV were shown in vitro to be specific for CMV antigens. Earlier analysis yielded a pattern in which most TCR beta V segments were productive about 87% or about 30% of the time. In a later analysis, HLA-associated beta chains showed higher expansion and lower generation probabilities than comparable chains.

Researchers ran the PCR with 60 Vbeta and 13 Jbeta primers. TCRdb keeps only in-frame clones here, not all; method: immunoSEQ multiplex PCR. The sample includes about 150,000 clones, 70% to 90% of them seen just once. Trimming stripped 4 bases from V and 3 bases from J, with 19 bases between. The CDR3 is 16 residues long. Germline V gene lookup returns CDR1 SGHNT and CDR2 YYREEE (reference sequence). The sample taken for sequencing was PBMCs. J is TRBJ1-2 and V is TRBV5-4; TRBD1 might be the D (6 bases). The origin of this receptor is a woman under 30 in good health and CMV-seronegative. DNA for the CDR3: TGTGCCAGCAGCAAATTGACAGGACCCCTCCACTATGGCTACACCTTC. Protein sequence: CASSKLTGPLHYGYTF.